This paragraph reports one T cell receptor beta chain. The data derive from a study of T cell clonotyping in hematopoietic cell transplantation. Trimming removed 5 bases from V and 3 bases from J, with 20 bases in between. Per germline, CDR1 MDHEN and CDR2 SYDVKM. The CDR3 extends over 16 amino acids. The repertoire was sequenced with immunoSEQ multiplex PCR; TCRdb's copy has only in-frame clones and lacks some. The repertoire holds 30,000 to 45,000 clones, approximately 88% seen once, with around 1.8% in the top ten. The clonotype comes from a woman aged 40 to 50 in good health. Some clones in this sample may be carry-over from other donors' samples. The chain joins TRBV28 to TRBJ2-7, with D perhaps matching TRBD1 (6 bases). The sample taken for sequencing was peripheral blood mononuclear cells. The CDR3: CASSIFRDIPLYEQYF. In nucleotides, the CDR3 is TGTGCCAGCAGTATTTTCCGGGACATACCCCTCTACGAGCAGTACTTC.